This T cell receptor (beta chain) was obtained from a study of blood T cell repertoires in COVID-19. Study in general: Donors in the United States, Italy and Spain gave samples during acute or convalescent COVID-19.

Per germline, CDR1 LGHDT and CDR2 YNNKEL (reference sequence). The CDR3 spans 15 residues. The V and J ends lost 1 base and 4 bases, in that order; junction bases with no gene match: 5. The data were produced by immunoSEQ multiplex PCR, yet TCRdb's version contains in-frame clones alone and is incomplete. Among about 200,000 clones listed, roughly 83% were seen once. The sample comprised PBMCs or T cells enriched from blood (not recorded which). The receptor was derived from a man between 40 and 49 years old with acute COVID-19. The rearrangement links TRBV3-1 (or the pseudogene TRBV3-2) to TRBJ2-7; 9 bases agree with TRBD2. CDR3 region: CASSQGLAGRYEQYF. As DNA, the CDR3 is TGTGCCAGCAGCCAAGGGCTAGCGGGACGGTACGAGCAGTACTTC.